Given below is one T cell receptor beta chain in context. This CDR3 is 15 amino acids long. Trimming took off 3 bases at V and 4 bases at J, with 13 bases between the two ends. Germline V CDR1 and CDR2: SNHLY, FYNNEI. The source of the sample is a study of technical replicates of blood from a few donors. The method was immunoSEQ multiplex PCR; TCRdb's version includes in-frame clones alone and lacks a portion of them. The profile covers tens of thousands of clones, with around 94% appearing a single time and roughly 0.37% taken by the ten largest. The source of this sequence is a human donor in good health. J is TRBJ1-5 and V is TRBV2; D uncertain. Input material: T cells isolated from PBMCs. The CDR3 sequence: CASSDWAGLNQPQHF. CDR3 DNA sequence: TGTGCCAGCAGTGACTGGGCAGGCCTAAATCAGCCCCAGCATTTT.